A single sample gave rise to the 31 T cell receptor beta chains below, sequenced in a study of PD-1 blockade in mismatch repair-deficient tumors. Produced via immunoSEQ multiplex PCR; TCRdb's table is partial and in-frame only. The sample includes about 13,000 clones, around four fifths seen only once; the top ten take 20% to 25%. The time point denotes: 10-day in vitro stimulation with candidate neoantigen peptide 4. Their recognized antigens are unknown. The sequenced sample was cells cultured in vitro, obtained from a patient treated with pembrolizumab. The receptors shown here come from an adult with mismatch repair-deficient cancer.

V usage is TRBV19 and J usage is TRBJ2-2; D perhaps matches TRBD2 (6 bases). Germline V gene lookup returns CDR1 LNHDA and CDR2 SQIVND (reference sequence). The germline V and J ends were trimmed by 0 bases and 4 bases, with 24 bases remaining between them. The CDR3 spans 20 residues. This chain's CDR3 is CASSIEGLLGFLGGTGELFF. The CDR3, as DNA: TGTGCCAGTAGTATAGAGGGCCTCTTGGGGTTTTTGGGGGGCACCGGGGAGCTGTTTTTT.

CDR3 sequence: CASSLGTYRDEQFF. The CDR3 DNA reads as TGTGCCAGCAGTTTAGGGACTTACAGGGATGAGCAGTTCTTC. The chain carries TRBV27 and TRBJ2-1; D tentatively fits TRBD1 or TRBD2 (6 bases each). This CDR3 is 14 amino acids long. Looked up from germline, CDR1 is MNHEY and CDR2 is SMNVEV (reference sequence). V lost 2 bases and J 8 bases, leaving 13 bases between the germline ends.

The chain carries TRBV6-4 and TRBJ2-5; D possibly corresponds to TRBD2 (5 bases). The germline V and J ends were trimmed by 10 bases and 6 bases, with 18 bases remaining between them. The germline V gene encodes CDR1 MRHNA and CDR2 SNTAGT. The CDR3 runs to 13 residues. The CDR3 DNA is TGTGCCAATCCCAGTGGCCGGGGTCAGACCCAGTACTTC. This gives the protein CANPSGRGQTQYF.

The chain is built from TRBV29-1 and TRBJ2-2; TRBD2 might be the D (5 bases). CDR3 size: 15 residues. Germline V CDR1 and CDR2: SQVTM, ANQGSEA. Between the trimmed V and J ends, which lost 4 bases and 3 bases, there was a span of 15 bases. Here the CDR3 DNA reads TGCAGCGTTGGGACCAGCGGTCTCGACACCGGGGAGCTGTTTTTT. Amino acid sequence: CSVGTSGLDTGELFF.

This chain uses TRBV30 with TRBJ2-7, with D perhaps TRBD2 (6 bases). CDR3 size: 12 residues. The V gene's germline CDR1 is GTSNPN and CDR2 SVGIG (reference sequence). V was clipped by 2 bases and J by 5 bases, with 10 bases between them. The CDR3 bases are TGTGCCTGGAGTTTAGCGGCCAACGAGCAGTACTTC. This sequence encodes CAWSLAANEQYF.

V is TRBV19 and J is TRBJ2-5; D is undetermined. Deletions cut 3 bases from V and 1 base from J, with 9 bases between. This CDR3 spans 14 amino acids. CDR1 LNHDA and CDR2 SQIVND come from the germline V gene (reference sequence). This chain's CDR3 is CASSMIGVQETQYF. The CDR3 DNA is TGTGCCAGTAGTATGATTGGGGTCCAAGAGACCCAGTACTTC.

V and J are TRBV10-2 and TRBJ2-7, with D possibly being TRBD1 or TRBD2 (5 bases each). CDR1 WSHSY and CDR2 SAAADI come from the germline V gene. Trimming shortened V by 6 bases and J by 5 bases, and 17 bases separated the two germline ends. The CDR3 runs to 14 residues. The CDR3 here is CASSLGPLRNEQYF. CDR3 DNA: TGCGCCAGCAGCCTGGGACCTCTAAGGAACGAGCAGTACTTC.

The V call is TRBV5-3, the J call TRBJ2-7; D may be TRBD1 (5 bases). TRBV5-3 carries the ORF label, with uncertain function. V lost 8 bases and J 5 bases, leaving 20 bases between the germline ends. The CDR3 runs 14 residues. The DNA for the CDR3 is TGTGCCAGCAACCTATGGGGCTCCCCGAACGAGCAGTACTTC. This encodes CASNLWGSPNEQYF.

In this sample, this clone turned up a few times. The J gene is TRBJ1-2, the V gene TRBV7-6; D is undetermined. Germline lookup yields CDR1 SGHVS and CDR2 FNYEAQ. The germline V and J ends were trimmed by 1 base and 0 bases, with 9 bases remaining between them. The CDR3 is made up of 15 amino acids. The CDR3 DNA is TGTGCCAGCAGCTTAGATGAGTGGTCTAACTATGGCTACACCTTC. This sequence encodes CASSLDEWSNYGYTF.

DNA of the CDR3: TGTGCCGGAACTAACCGGGCTGAAGCTTTCTTT. It specifies CAGTNRAEAFF. The chain uses TRBV7-9 and TRBJ1-1; no clear D gene. With 11 bases removed from V and 6 bases from J, the gap between germline ends came to 13 bases. CDR3 length equals 11 residues. Germline CDR1 SEHNR, CDR2 FQNEAQ (reference sequence).

The rearrangement joins TRBV19 to TRBJ2-5, with 12 bases identical to TRBD1. This CDR3 has 16 residues. The V gene end was trimmed by 1 base and the J gene end by 5 bases; junction bases not matched to a gene: 5. The germline V gene has CDR1 LNHDA and CDR2 SQIVND (reference sequence). In DNA form, the CDR3 reads TGTGCCAGTAGTATAGTGGGACAGGGGGCGGGGGAGACCCAGTACTTC. Its protein product is CASSIVGQGAGETQYF. Full variable domain (missing parts from reference TRBV19 and TRBJ2-5): DGGITQSPKYLFRKEGQNVTLSCEQNLNHDAMYWYRQDPGQGLRLIYYSQIVNDFQKGDIAEGYSVSREKKESFPLTVTSAQKNPTAFYLCASSIVGQGAGETQYFGPGTRLLVL.

This chain uses TRBV6-1 with TRBJ1-2; no definite D call. CDR1 is MNHNS, CDR2 SASEGT, per germline. The CDR3 length is 11 residues. Trimming removed 7 bases at V and 3 bases at J, with 6 bases between. The CDR3 here is CASNGHYGYTF. In DNA form, the CDR3 reads TGTGCCAGCAACGGCCACTATGGCTACACCTTC.

By share, this clone ranks as medium-sized. V usage is TRBV9 and J usage is TRBJ2-2; tentative D call: TRBD2 (6 bases). Germline CDR1 reads SGDLS; CDR2 reads YYNGEE. V was pared by 0 bases and J by 11 bases, with 11 bases between. This CDR3 is 13 amino acids long. The CDR3, as DNA: TGTGCCAGCAGCGTAGGGACTAAATACGAGCTGTTTTTT. Residues: CASSVGTKYELFF.

This chain uses TRBV5-1 with TRBJ2-6; no reliable D call. Trimming took 5 bases from V and 2 from J, leaving 11 bases between them. The CDR3 runs to 15 residues. CDR1 is SGHRS, CDR2 YFSETQ, per germline. Here the CDR3 reads CASSPGAPGANVLTF. In DNA form, the CDR3 reads TGCGCCAGCAGTCCGGGCGCCCCTGGGGCCAACGTCCTGACTTTC.

The V and J genes are TRBV7-9 and TRBJ2-7, with D tentatively TRBD1 (6 bases). CDR1 SEHNR and CDR2 FQNEAQ come from the germline V gene (reference sequence). With 5 bases removed from V and 5 bases from J, the gap between germline ends came to 16 bases. The CDR3 spans 14 residues. The CDR3 DNA is TGTGCCAGCAGCGTAACCGGGACATTCAACGAGCAGTACTTC. Protein: CASSVTGTFNEQYF.

In its sample, this clone was seen once. The chain has TRBV27 and TRBJ2-1; 13 nucleotides line up with TRBD2. V shed 9 bases and J 8 bases; nucleotides not matched to a gene: 7. Germline CDR1 reads MNHEY; CDR2 reads SMNVEV (reference sequence). There are 14 residues in the CDR3. CDR3 protein: CASRTSGRIYEQFF. In DNA form, the CDR3 reads TGTGCCAGTCGGACTAGCGGGAGAATATATGAGCAGTTCTTC.

The chain employs TRBV2 and TRBJ2-1, with TRBD2 identical over 12 bases. Trimming removed 7 bases from V and 10 bases from J; junction bases left unmatched: 11. CDR3 length: 15 amino acids. Germline CDR1 SNHLY, CDR2 FYNNEI. CDR3 region: CASISWRTSGIEQFF. CDR3 coding DNA: TGTGCCAGCATTTCCTGGAGGACTAGCGGGATCGAGCAGTTCTTC.

This clone occurred once. The chain carries TRBV7-9 and TRBJ2-7; TRBD2 might be the D (5 bases). Trimming took 1 base from V and 3 from J, leaving 16 bases between them. The length of the CDR3 is 16 residues. The germline V gene encodes CDR1 SEHNR and CDR2 FQNEAQ (reference sequence). CDR3 amino acids: CASSLDRDHRSYEQYF. The CDR3 DNA sequence: TGTGCCAGCAGCTTAGACCGGGATCATAGAAGCTACGAGCAGTACTTC.

The gene calls are TRBV6-5 and TRBJ1-2; D remains unclear. CDR1 and CDR2 (germline): MNHEY, SVGAGI. The CDR3 spans 13 residues. The V gene lost 2 bases and the J gene lost 7 bases, with 11 bases spanning the gap. The CDR3 here is CASSYTGLGGYTF. CDR3 sequence (DNA): TGTGCCAGCAGTTACACCGGACTTGGTGGCTACACCTTC.

This chain connects TRBV5-1 to TRBJ1-1; possible D gene TRBD1, 6 bases. Trimming removed 4 bases at V and 7 bases at J, with 14 bases between. The CDR3 contains 13 residues. In germline, CDR1 is SGHRS, CDR2 YFSETQ. CDR3 loop: CASSLSGADEAFF. CDR3 nucleotide sequence: TGCGCCAGCAGCCTCTCGGGGGCGGATGAAGCTTTCTTT.

The chain links TRBV6-5 to TRBJ2-1, with D perhaps matching TRBD2 (6 bases). Trimming took off 5 bases at V and 5 bases at J, with 10 bases between the two ends. The CDR3 runs 13 residues. Germline V gene lookup returns CDR1 MNHEY and CDR2 SVGAGI. CDR3 residues: CASSLSGNNEQFF. CDR3 sequence (DNA): TGTGCCAGCAGTCTTAGCGGAAACAATGAGCAGTTCTTC.

This chain uses TRBV18 with TRBJ1-6; 7 bases match TRBD1. CDR1 is KGHSH, CDR2 LQKENI, per germline. With 2 bases clipped from V and 8 bases from J, the junction kept 6 bases outside the gene matches. The CDR3 is 15 amino acids. CDR3 DNA sequence: TGTGCCAGCTCACCATACGGGCAGGGGGATTCACCCCTCCACTTT. Residues: CASSPYGQGDSPLHF.

CDR3 sequence reads: CASSPGTASNQPQHF. CDR3 nucleotide sequence: TGTGCCAGCAGCCCCGGGACAGCGAGCAATCAGCCCCAGCATTTT. V and J are TRBV14 and TRBJ1-5; TRBD1 aligns across 7 bases. Germline V CDR1 and CDR2: SGHDN, FVKESK. V was pared by 4 bases and J by 1 base, with 4 bases of the junction left unmatched. This CDR3 is 15 amino acids long.

The chain recombines TRBV25-1 with TRBJ2-3; 7 positions agree with TRBD2. The V gene end was trimmed by 1 base and the J gene end by 2 bases; junction bases not matched to a gene: 6. Germline assignment: CDR1 MGHDK and CDR2 SYGVNS. The CDR3 is made up of 16 amino acids. The DNA of the CDR3 is TGTGCCAGCAGTGAATCTTCGGCGGGAGCCACAGATACGCAGTATTTT. This gives the protein CASSESSAGATDTQYF.

The chain couples TRBV19 to TRBJ2-2; 9 bases are shared with TRBD2. The CDR3 covers 17 residues. Per the germline V gene, CDR1 is LNHDA and CDR2 is SQIVND (reference sequence). J was trimmed by 3 bases and V by 1 base; bases with no gene match: 6. The CDR3 loop is CASSIGSSGSDTGELFF. The CDR3 DNA sequence: TGTGCCAGTAGTATAGGAAGTAGCGGGAGTGACACCGGGGAGCTGTTTTTT.

This sequence joins TRBV5-1 and TRBJ1-3; D is unresolved. V shed 3 bases and J shed 4 bases, with 14 bases lying between them. The length of the CDR3 is 15 residues. Germline V gene data show CDR1 as SGHRS and CDR2 as YFSETQ. The CDR3 DNA sequence: TGCGCCAGCAGCTCAGAGGGTAACTCGGGAAACACCATATATTTT. The encoded protein is CASSSEGNSGNTIYF.

The sample holds one count of this clone. The CDR3 protein is CASSYSSGPSTDTQYF. CDR3 nucleotide sequence: TGTGCCAGCAGTTACTCGAGCGGGCCCAGCACAGATACGCAGTATTTT. The rearrangement uses TRBV6-5 and TRBJ2-3, with D possibly matching TRBD2 (6 bases). V shed 0 bases and J shed 0 bases, with 10 bases lying between them. The CDR3 runs 16 residues. From germline, CDR1 is MNHEY and CDR2 SVGAGI.

This chain joins TRBV5-1 and TRBJ2-1; maybe TRBD2 (5 bases). Trimming removed 4 bases from V and 6 bases from J, with 11 bases in between. The germline V gene encodes CDR1 SGHRS and CDR2 YFSETQ. This CDR3 spans 13 amino acids. The CDR3 protein is CASSLARGNEQFF. The CDR3, as DNA: TGCGCCAGCAGCCTAGCACGGGGCAATGAGCAGTTCTTC.

The CDR3 bases are TGTGCCAGCAGGGATGGGAAAGCTTTCTTT. Its protein is CASRDGKAFF. The J gene is TRBJ1-1, the V gene TRBV6-1, with D unresolved. From germline, CDR1 is MNHNS and CDR2 SASEGT. V was shortened by 6 bases and J by 9 bases, with 8 bases between the two germline ends. This CDR3 spans 10 amino acids.

This rearrangement joins TRBV7-3 to TRBJ2-2, with 7 positions matching TRBD1. Germline loops: CDR1 SGHTA, CDR2 FQGTGA. CDR3 length: 16 amino acids. The J segment lost 3 bases and the V segment lost 2 bases, leaving 6 bases of the junction unmatched. The CDR3 region is CASSLATGTDTGELFF. CDR3 nucleotides: TGTGCCAGCAGCTTAGCCACCGGGACAGACACCGGGGAGCTGTTTTTT.

This chain connects TRBV5-1 to TRBJ2-1; 9 bases line up with TRBD2. V trimming: 4 bases; J trimming: 10 bases; junction bases outside the gene matches: 6. CDR3 length: 13 amino acids. CDR1 is SGHRS and CDR2 is YFSETQ in the germline V gene. CDR3 nucleotides: TGCGCCAGCAGCATCGGGACTAGCATCGAGCAGTTCTTC. Protein sequence: CASSIGTSIEQFF.